Below, 3 T cell receptor beta chains from the same sample are listed, as sequenced in a study of T cell repertoires in cytomegalovirus infection. For these TCRs, the target antigens are not known. One entry per CDR3 protein results from TCRdb running MiXCR on the reads. The table records about 46,000 distinct CDR3 sequences, 20% of them present only once. What was sequenced was PBMCs, sequenced either directly or after in vitro stimulation (not recorded which). The receptors were gathered from a human donor in good health (CMV status not recorded). Some clones in this sample may be carry-over from other donors' samples.

This clonotype has just a few counts. CDR3 DNA: TGTGCCAGCAGCTCCGCCGGGGGGTTGTATGGCTACACCTTC. This codes for CASSSAGGLYGYTF. This chain uses TRBV6-6 with TRBJ1-2; a weak D match, TRBD1 (5 bases). The CDR3 covers 14 residues. Trimming removed 6 bases at V and 5 bases at J, with 16 bases between. CDR1 MNHNY and CDR2 SVGAGI come from the germline V gene (reference sequence).

The CDR3 region is CASSHGTGCYNEQFF. CDR3 nucleotides: TGTGCCAGCAGCCATGGGACAGGGTGTTACAATGAGCAGTTCTTC. V gene TRBV3-1 combines with J gene TRBJ2-1, with 9 bases lining up with TRBD1. Trimming cost V 3 bases and J 4 bases; bases outside gene matches: 4. In germline, CDR1 is LGHDT, CDR2 YNNKEL (reference sequence). This CDR3 contains 15 residues.

The sample holds many counts of this clonotype. The V call is TRBV7-2, the J call TRBJ1-2; D not certain. CDR1 and CDR2 from the germline V gene are SGHTA and FQGNSA. This CDR3 spans 14 amino acids. V lost 1 base to trimming and J lost 3 bases, with 9 bases between them. The CDR3 region is CASSLVRADYGYTF. The CDR3 nucleotides are TGTGCCAGCAGCTTAGTTAGGGCAGACTATGGCTACACCTTC.